This T cell receptor beta chain was captured in a study of cytomegalovirus exposure and HLA in healthy donors. With regard to this clone: Its antigen is as yet unknown.

13 Jbeta primers and 60 Vbeta primers were used for the PCR. Profiled with immunoSEQ multiplex PCR; TCRdb holds only in-frame clones, not every one. The table lists 150,000 to 160,000 clones, 70% to 90% of them singletons. Study-wide results and limits: Available immune exposure information was restricted to CMV serostatus only. Several of the most significant clusters appeared, in a later analysis, to be linked to common viral pathogens. In an earlier analysis, productive rearrangement rates for most beta V segments clustered near 87% or 30%.

Each of the donors was a healthy bone marrow donor. Trimming took off 2 bases at V and 5 bases at J, with 16 bases between the two ends. This CDR3 contains 16 residues. Germline V lookup: CDR1 SGHRS, CDR2 YFSETQ. Sequencing was carried out using PBMCs. This chain uses TRBV5-1 with TRBJ2-2, with a possible D match to TRBD2 (6 bases). This TCR was recovered from a woman aged 18-35 years in good health and CMV-seronegative. The CDR3 nucleotides are TGCGCCAGCAGCTTTTGGCGGGACTCCCCAACCGGGGAGCTGTTTTTT. Translated, it gives CASSFWRDSPTGELFF.